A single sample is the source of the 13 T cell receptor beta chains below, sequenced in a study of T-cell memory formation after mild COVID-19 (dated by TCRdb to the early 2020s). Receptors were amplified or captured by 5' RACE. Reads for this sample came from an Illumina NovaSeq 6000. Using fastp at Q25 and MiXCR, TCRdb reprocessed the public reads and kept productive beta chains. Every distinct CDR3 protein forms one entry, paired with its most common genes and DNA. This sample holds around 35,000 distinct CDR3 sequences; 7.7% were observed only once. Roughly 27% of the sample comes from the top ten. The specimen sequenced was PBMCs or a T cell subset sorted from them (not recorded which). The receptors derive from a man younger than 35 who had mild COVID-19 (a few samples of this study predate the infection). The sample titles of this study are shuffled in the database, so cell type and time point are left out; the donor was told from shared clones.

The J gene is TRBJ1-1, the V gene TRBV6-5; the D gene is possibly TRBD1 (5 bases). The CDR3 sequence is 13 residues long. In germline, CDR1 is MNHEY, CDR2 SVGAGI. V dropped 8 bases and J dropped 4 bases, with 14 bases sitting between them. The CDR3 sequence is CASLPGRGTEAFF. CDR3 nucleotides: TGTGCCAGCCTCCCAGGGCGCGGCACTGAAGCTTTCTTT.

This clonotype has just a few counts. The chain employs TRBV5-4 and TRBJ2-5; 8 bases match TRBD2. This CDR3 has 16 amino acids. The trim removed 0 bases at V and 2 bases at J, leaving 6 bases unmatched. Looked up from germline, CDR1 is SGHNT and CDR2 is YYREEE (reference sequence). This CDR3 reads CASSLEGGGGQETQYF. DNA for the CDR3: TGTGCCAGCAGCTTGGAGGGCGGCGGGGGGCAAGAGACCCAGTACTTC.

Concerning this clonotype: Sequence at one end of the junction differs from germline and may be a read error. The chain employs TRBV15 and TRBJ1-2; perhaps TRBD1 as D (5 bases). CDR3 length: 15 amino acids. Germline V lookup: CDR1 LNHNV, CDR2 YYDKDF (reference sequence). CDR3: CATSDPDGGNCGYTF. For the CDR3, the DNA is TGTGCCACCAGCGATCCGGACGGGGGGAACTGTGGCTACACCTTC.

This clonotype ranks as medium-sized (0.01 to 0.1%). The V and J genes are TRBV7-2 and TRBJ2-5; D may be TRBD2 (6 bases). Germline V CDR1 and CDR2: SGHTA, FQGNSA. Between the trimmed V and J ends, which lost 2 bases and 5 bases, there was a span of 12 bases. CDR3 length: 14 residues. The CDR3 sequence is CASSLMVAGETQYF. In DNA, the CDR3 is TGTGCCAGCAGCTTAATGGTGGCGGGGGAGACCCAGTACTTC.

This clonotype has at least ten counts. The CDR3 sequence is CASSQDPGYNSPLHF. The CDR3 coding sequence is TGTGCCAGCAGCCAAGACCCAGGTTATAATTCACCCCTCCACTTT. The chain recombines TRBV3-1 with TRBJ1-6; D gene ambiguous. V shed 0 bases and J shed 4 bases, with 7 bases lying between them. Germline CDR1 and CDR2: LGHDT and YNNKEL (reference sequence). The CDR3 loop spans 15 amino acids. The variable domain in full, completed from reference TRBV3-1 and TRBJ1-6, reads DTAVSQTPKYLVTQMGNDKSIKCEQNLGHDTMYWYKQDSKKFLKIMFSYNNKELIINETVPNRFSPKSPDKAHLNLHINSLELGDSAVYFCASSQDPGYNSPLHFGNGTRLTVT.

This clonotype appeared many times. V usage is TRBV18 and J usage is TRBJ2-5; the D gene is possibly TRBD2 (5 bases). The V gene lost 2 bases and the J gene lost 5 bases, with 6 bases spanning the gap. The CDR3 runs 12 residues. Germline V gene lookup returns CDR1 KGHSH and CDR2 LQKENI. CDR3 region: CASSPGSETQYF. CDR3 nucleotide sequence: TGTGCCAGCTCACCAGGGAGCGAGACCCAGTACTTC.

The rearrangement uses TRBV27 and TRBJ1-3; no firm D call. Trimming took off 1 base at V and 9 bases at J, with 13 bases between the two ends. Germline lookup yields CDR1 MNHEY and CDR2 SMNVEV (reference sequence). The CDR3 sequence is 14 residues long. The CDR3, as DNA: TGTGCCAGCAGTTTATTACCAGGTCTCAGCACCATATATTTT. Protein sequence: CASSLLPGLSTIYF.

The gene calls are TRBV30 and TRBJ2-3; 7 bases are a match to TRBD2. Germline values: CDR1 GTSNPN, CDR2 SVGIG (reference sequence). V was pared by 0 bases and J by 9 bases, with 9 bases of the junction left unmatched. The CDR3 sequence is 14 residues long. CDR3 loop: CAWSVRLAASTQYF. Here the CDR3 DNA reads TGTGCCTGGAGTGTAAGGCTAGCGGCTTCCACGCAGTATTTT. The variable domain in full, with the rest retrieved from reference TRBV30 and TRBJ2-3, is SQTIHQWPATLVQPVGSPLSLECTVEGTSNPNLYWYRQAAGRGLQLLFYSVGIGQISSEVPQNLSASRPQDRQFILSSKKLLLSDSGFYLCAWSVRLAASTQYFGPGTRLTVL.

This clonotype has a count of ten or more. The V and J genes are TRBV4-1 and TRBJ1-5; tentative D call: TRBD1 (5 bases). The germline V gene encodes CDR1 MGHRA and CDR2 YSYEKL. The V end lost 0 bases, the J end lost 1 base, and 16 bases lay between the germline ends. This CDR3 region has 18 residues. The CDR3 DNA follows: TGCGCCAGCAGCCAAGATTTAACGGGGCCTCGGAGCAATCAGCCCCAGCATTTT. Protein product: CASSQDLTGPRSNQPQHF.

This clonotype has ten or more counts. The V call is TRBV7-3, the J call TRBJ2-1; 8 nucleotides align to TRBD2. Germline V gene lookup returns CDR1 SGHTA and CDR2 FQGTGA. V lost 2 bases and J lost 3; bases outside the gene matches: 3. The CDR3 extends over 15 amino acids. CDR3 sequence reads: CASSLAGGFYNEQFF. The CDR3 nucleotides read TGTGCCAGCAGCTTAGCGGGGGGCTTCTACAATGAGCAGTTCTTC.

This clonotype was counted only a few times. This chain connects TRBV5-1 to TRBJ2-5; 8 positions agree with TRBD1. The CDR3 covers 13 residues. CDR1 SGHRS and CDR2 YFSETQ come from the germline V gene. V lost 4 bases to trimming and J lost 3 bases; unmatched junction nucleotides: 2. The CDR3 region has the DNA TGCGCCAGCAGCACGACAGGGGAAGAGACCCAGTACTTC. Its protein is CASSTTGEETQYF.

The CDR3 loop reads CASSLEAENEQYV. CDR3 DNA: TGTGCCAGCAGCTTAGAAGCGGAAAACGAGCAGTACGTC. This rearrangement joins TRBV7-2 to TRBJ2-7; possible D gene TRBD2, 5 bases. Germline CDR1 reads SGHTA; CDR2 reads FQGNSA. V shed 1 base and J shed 5 bases, with 9 bases lying between them. CDR3 length equals 13 residues.

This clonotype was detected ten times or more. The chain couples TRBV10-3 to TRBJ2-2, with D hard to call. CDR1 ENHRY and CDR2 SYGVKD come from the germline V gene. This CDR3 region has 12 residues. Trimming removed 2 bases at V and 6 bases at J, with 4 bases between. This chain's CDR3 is CAISERAGELFF. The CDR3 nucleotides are TGTGCCATCAGTGAGAGGGCCGGGGAGCTGTTTTTT.